This entry describes one T cell receptor beta chain. The antigen remains unidentified. The CDR3 has 19 amino acids. The germline V gene encodes CDR1 MRHNA and CDR2 SNTAGT. V was pared by 8 bases and J by 0 bases, with 19 bases of the junction left unmatched. PCR used 60 Vbeta primers and 13 Jbeta primers. Sequencing used immunoSEQ multiplex PCR; TCRdb keeps in-frame clones, though not all of them. The sample includes about 120,000 clones, roughly 80% of them seen just once. The data stem from a study of cytomegalovirus exposure and HLA in healthy donors. Study results and caveats: Specificity for CMV antigens was confirmed in vitro for a few of the CMV-associated chains.

The chain recombines TRBV6-4 with TRBJ2-4; 7 nucleotides align to TRBD1. The receptor was isolated from a young man in good health and CMV-seropositive. Sequencing input: PBMCs. The CDR3 protein is CASPDPGTEETVAKNIQYF. The DNA for the CDR3 is TGTGCCAGCCCTGACCCCGGGACAGAAGAAACCGTAGCCAAAAACATTCAGTACTTC.